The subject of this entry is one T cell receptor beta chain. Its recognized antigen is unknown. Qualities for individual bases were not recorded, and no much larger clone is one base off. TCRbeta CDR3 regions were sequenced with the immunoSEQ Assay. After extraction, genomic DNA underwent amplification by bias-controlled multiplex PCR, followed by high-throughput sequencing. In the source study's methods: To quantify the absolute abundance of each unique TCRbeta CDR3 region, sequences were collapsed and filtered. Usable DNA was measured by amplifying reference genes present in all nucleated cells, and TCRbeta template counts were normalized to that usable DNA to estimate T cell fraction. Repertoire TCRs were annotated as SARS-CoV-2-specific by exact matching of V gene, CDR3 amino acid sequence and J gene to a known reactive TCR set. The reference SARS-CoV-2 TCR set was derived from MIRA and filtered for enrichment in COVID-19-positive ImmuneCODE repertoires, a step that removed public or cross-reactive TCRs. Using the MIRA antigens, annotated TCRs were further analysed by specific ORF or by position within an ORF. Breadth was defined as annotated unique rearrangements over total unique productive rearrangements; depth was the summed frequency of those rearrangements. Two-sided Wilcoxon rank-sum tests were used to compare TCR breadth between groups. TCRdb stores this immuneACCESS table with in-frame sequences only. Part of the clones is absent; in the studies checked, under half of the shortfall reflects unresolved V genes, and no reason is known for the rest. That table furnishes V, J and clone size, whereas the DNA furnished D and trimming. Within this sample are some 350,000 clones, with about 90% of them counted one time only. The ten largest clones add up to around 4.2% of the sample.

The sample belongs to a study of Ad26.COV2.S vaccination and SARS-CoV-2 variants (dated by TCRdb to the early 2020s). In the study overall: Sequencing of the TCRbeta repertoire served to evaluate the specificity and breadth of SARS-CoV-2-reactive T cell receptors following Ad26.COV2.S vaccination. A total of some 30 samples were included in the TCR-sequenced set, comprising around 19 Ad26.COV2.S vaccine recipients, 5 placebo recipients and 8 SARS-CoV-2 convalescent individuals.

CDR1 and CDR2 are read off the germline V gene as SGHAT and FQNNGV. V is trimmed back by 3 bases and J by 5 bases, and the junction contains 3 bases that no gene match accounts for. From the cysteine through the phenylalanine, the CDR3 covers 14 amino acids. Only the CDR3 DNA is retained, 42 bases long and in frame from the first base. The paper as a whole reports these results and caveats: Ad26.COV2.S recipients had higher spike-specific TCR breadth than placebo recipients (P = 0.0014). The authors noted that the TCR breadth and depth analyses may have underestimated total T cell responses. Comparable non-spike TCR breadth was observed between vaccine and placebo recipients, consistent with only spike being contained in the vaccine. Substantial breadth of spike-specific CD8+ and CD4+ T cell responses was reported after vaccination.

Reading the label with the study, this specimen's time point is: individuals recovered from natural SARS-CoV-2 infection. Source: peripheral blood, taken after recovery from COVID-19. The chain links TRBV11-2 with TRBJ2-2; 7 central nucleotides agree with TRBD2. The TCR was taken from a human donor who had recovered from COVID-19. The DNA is TGTGCCAGCAGCTTTTTGCGGGGGACCGGGGAGCTGTTTTTT. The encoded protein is CASSFLRGTGELFF.